This T cell receptor beta chain emerged from a study of cytomegalovirus exposure and HLA in healthy donors. Primers included in the PCR were 60 Vbeta and 13 Jbeta primers. Clones were sequenced by immunoSEQ multiplex PCR, and TCRdb holds only the in-frame ones, with some missing. The sample has 150,000 to 200,000 clones, roughly 68% seen once. In germline, CDR1 is SGHRS, CDR2 YFSETQ. This CDR3 is built from 12 residues. Trimming at V came to 3 bases and at J to 12 bases, leaving 7 bases not matched to a gene. Sequencing used PBMCs. V usage is TRBV5-1 and J usage is TRBJ2-7, with 9 bases aligning to TRBD1. The receptor's source is a woman aged 25 to 39 in good health and CMV-seronegative. CDR3 sequence reads: CASSWTGAPRYF. CDR3 bases: TGCGCCAGCAGCTGGACAGGGGCACCCAGGTACTTC.